The clone carrying this T cell receptor (beta chain) was recorded only once. The data belong to a study of blood T cell repertoires in COVID-19. Method: immunoSEQ multiplex PCR; TCRdb's copy keeps in-frame clones and lacks some. This table has about 150,000 clones, about 83% appearing once. J lost 0 bases, V lost 5 bases, and 4 bases had no gene match. The CDR3 consists of 15 residues. Germline V gene lookup returns CDR1 MNHEY and CDR2 SVGAGI. Sequenced input: peripheral blood. This clonotype originated in a woman aged 60-75 years with COVID-19, enrolled during active disease. The V and J genes are TRBV6-5 and TRBJ1-3; 7 positions agree with TRBD1. Here the CDR3 reads CASSIDRDSGNTIYF. The CDR3 region has the DNA TGTGCCAGCAGTATAGACAGGGACTCTGGAAACACCATATATTTT.